These 2 T cell receptor beta chains came from one sample sequenced in a study of technical replicates of blood from a few donors (dated by TCRdb to about 2017). The library was built by means of the immunoSEQ multiplex PCR assay. Drawn from immuneACCESS, this table holds only the in-frame rearrangements with V and J called that TCRdb kept. Clones are partly lost; checked studies trace under half to an unresolved V gene and leave the rest unexplained. A total of tens of thousands of clones appear in this sample, approximately 92% of them only once. Together, the top ten hold 0.42% of the sample. The sample taken for sequencing was T cells isolated from PBMCs. All receptors come from a human donor in good health.

This clone appeared a single time. V is TRBV27 and J is TRBJ2-1; the match to TRBD1 covers 11 bases. This CDR3 contains 16 residues. Germline lookup yields CDR1 MNHEY and CDR2 SMNVEV (reference sequence). V was pared by 6 bases and J by 5 bases, with 9 bases of the junction left unmatched. CDR3: CASRFLGQGDNNEQFF. The DNA of the CDR3 is TGTGCCAGCAGGTTCTTGGGACAGGGGGACAACAATGAGCAGTTCTTC.

The rearrangement uses TRBV2 and TRBJ2-7, with 9 positions matching TRBD2. J was trimmed by 2 bases and V by 11 bases; bases with no gene match: 16. CDR1 is SNHLY and CDR2 is FYNNEI in the germline V gene. CDR3 length: 16 residues. The DNA of the CDR3 is TGTGCCTCCTCCGGGACTAGCTTCCGAGGGACCTACGAGCAGTACTTC. Protein sequence: CASSGTSFRGTYEQYF. Drawing the rest from reference TRBV2 and TRBJ2-7, the complete variable domain is EPEVTQTPSHQVTQMGQEVILRCVPISNHLYFYWYRQILGQKVEFLVSFYNNEISEKSEIFDDQFSVERPDGSNFTLKIRSTKLEDSAMYFCASSGTSFRGTYEQYFGPGTRLTVT.